This is a list of T cell receptor beta chains from one sample in a study of human T cells and chemical hapten exposure. TCRdb independently ran MiXCR on the RACE reads; one entry per CDR3 protein. This table has roughly 100,000 distinct CDR3 sequences, about 8.6% appearing once. The sequenced material came from whole blood. These receptors were collected from a female donor in good health. Some clones in this sample may be carry-over from other donors' samples. Both conserved end residues are part of each CDR3. The D gene is left open where the match is weak. The listing skips clone size in some rows; elsewhere it reads once, few, many or a size class.

D gene: .; V gene: TRBV12-3/TRBV12-4; clone size: many; J gene: TRBJ2-3; CDR3 protein: CASSLYAADTQYF; CDR3 DNA: TGTGCCAGCAGTTTATATGCCGCAGATACGCAGTATTTT
D gene: TRBD2; V gene: TRBV6-5; clone size: .; J gene: TRBJ2-3; CDR3 protein: CASAVGAGVRTDTQYF; CDR3 DNA: TGTGCCAGCGCAGTAGGAGCGGGAGTTAGGACAGATACGCAGTATTTT
D gene: TRBD1; V gene: TRBV29-1; clone size: few; J gene: TRBJ2-4; CDR3 protein: CSVHTGDNIQYF; CDR3 DNA: TGCAGCGTTCATACAGGGGACAACATTCAGTACTTC
D gene: TRBD1; V gene: TRBV6-6; clone size: few; J gene: TRBJ2-1; CDR3 protein: CASNQQGANEQFF; CDR3 DNA: TGTGCCAGCAACCAACAGGGGGCCAATGAGCAGTTCTTC
D gene: .; V gene: TRBV28; clone size: .; J gene: TRBJ1-1; CDR3 protein: CASSLVDRMNTEAFF; CDR3 DNA: TGTGCCAGCAGTTTAGTCGACAGGATGAACACTGAAGCTTTCTTT
D gene: .; V gene: TRBV3-1; clone size: few; J gene: TRBJ2-2; CDR3 protein: CASSPVMGAGELFF; CDR3 DNA: TGTGCCAGCTCACCAGTAATGGGTGCCGGGGAGCTGTTTTTT
D gene: .; V gene: TRBV7-2; clone size: .; J gene: TRBJ2-3; CDR3 protein: CASSFNKDTQYF; CDR3 DNA: TGTGCCAGCAGCTTTAATAAAGATACGCAGTATTTT
D gene: TRBD2; V gene: TRBV12-3/TRBV12-4; clone size: many; J gene: TRBJ2-3; CDR3 protein: CASSSGTSGGRQYF; CDR3 DNA: TGTGCCAGCAGCTCCGGGACTAGCGGTGGTAGGCAGTATTTT
D gene: .; V gene: TRBV7-9; clone size: many; J gene: TRBJ2-5; CDR3 protein: CASSMPGLQETQYF; CDR3 DNA: TGTGCCAGCAGCATGCCGGGACTCCAAGAGACCCAGTACTTC
D gene: TRBD1; V gene: TRBV6-1; clone size: few; J gene: TRBJ1-1; CDR3 protein: CASSEVDRGSGEAFF; CDR3 DNA: TGTGCCAGCAGTGAAGTGGACAGGGGTTCCGGTGAAGCTTTCTTT
D gene: .; V gene: TRBV20-1; clone size: few; J gene: TRBJ2-5; CDR3 protein: CSARDLRTQETQYF; CDR3 DNA: TGCAGTGCTAGAGATCTTCGGACGCAAGAGACCCAGTACTTC
D gene: .; V gene: TRBV6-5; clone size: .; J gene: TRBJ2-1; CDR3 protein: CASSYYGPILSNEQFF; CDR3 DNA: TGTGCCAGCAGTTACTATGGACCGATTTTGAGCAATGAGCAGTTCTTC
D gene: .; V gene: TRBV25-1; clone size: few; J gene: TRBJ1-1; CDR3 protein: CASMVIMRRSGGRGEAFF; CDR3 DNA: TGTGCCAGCATGGTCATAATGCGTCGGTCGGGAGGAAGGGGTGAAGCTTTCTTT
D gene: TRBD2; V gene: TRBV7-9; clone size: .; J gene: TRBJ2-5; CDR3 protein: CASSLGISGGGNQETQYF; CDR3 DNA: TGTGCCAGCAGCTTAGGAATTAGCGGGGGAGGAAACCAAGAGACCCAGTACTTC
D gene: .; V gene: TRBV27; clone size: many; J gene: TRBJ2-3; CDR3 protein: CASSHYPPGTDTQYF; CDR3 DNA: TGTGCCAGCAGTCACTACCCCCCAGGCACAGATACGCAGTATTTT
D gene: .; V gene: TRBV2; clone size: few; J gene: TRBJ2-5; CDR3 protein: CASRTDQETQYF; CDR3 DNA: TGTGCCAGCAGGACAGACCAAGAGACCCAGTACTTC
D gene: .; V gene: TRBV10-3; clone size: .; J gene: TRBJ2-6; CDR3 protein: CAISDSGANVLTF; CDR3 DNA: TGTGCCATCAGTGATTCTGGGGCCAACGTCCTGACTTTC
D gene: .; V gene: TRBV3-1; clone size: many; J gene: TRBJ2-5; CDR3 protein: CASSQDLRGTQYF; CDR3 DNA: TGTGCCAGCAGCCAAGATCTTCGGGGGACCCAGTACTTC
D gene: TRBD2; V gene: TRBV7-9; clone size: .; J gene: TRBJ2-1; CDR3 protein: CASSLWGTSGYNEQFF; CDR3 DNA: TGTGCCAGCAGCTTATGGGGGACTAGCGGTTACAATGAGCAGTTCTTC
D gene: .; V gene: TRBV5-4; clone size: .; J gene: TRBJ2-7; CDR3 protein: CASSPEPRSYEQYF; CDR3 DNA: TGTGCCAGCAGCCCGGAGCCACGGTCCTACGAGCAGTACTTC
D gene: TRBD2; V gene: TRBV10-3; clone size: many; J gene: TRBJ2-1; CDR3 protein: CAISGLAGGRYEQFF; CDR3 DNA: TGTGCCATCAGTGGACTAGCGGGAGGCCGGTATGAGCAGTTCTTC
D gene: .; V gene: TRBV25-1; clone size: many; J gene: TRBJ2-5; CDR3 protein: CASSDQTQYF; CDR3 DNA: TGTGCCAGCAGTGATCAGACCCAGTACTTC